The source of this T cell receptor (beta chain) is a study of shared clonotypes between healthy human individuals. Study-wide context: With ages of 18 to 49, the donors were two women and three men.

Donors had no recently reported acute infections or vaccinations and were HIV-negative. The authors distributed each subset's genomic DNA evenly over several immunoSEQ plates. Repertoires were generated with immunoSEQ multiplex PCR, while TCRdb's copy carries only in-frame clones and drops some. This sample has about 490,000 clones, with roughly 85% found just once. The germline gives CDR1 SGHTA, CDR2 FQGNSA. This CDR3 comprises 12 residues. Trimming removed 5 bases from V and 13 bases from J; junction bases left unmatched: 7. This clonotype originated in a woman in her thirties or forties in good health. Some clones in this sample may be carry-over from other donors' samples. This rearrangement joins TRBV7-2 to TRBJ2-4, with 8 nucleotides matching TRBD1. The source material was PBMCs. The CDR3 loop reads CASSLGQAVQYF. The CDR3 DNA reads TGTGCCAGCAGCCTGGGACAGGCAGTACAGTACTTC.